The source of this TCR beta chain is a study of T-cell reconstitution after alpha-beta-depleted transplantation in children. Germline-derived CDR1 and CDR2 are MNHEY and SVGAGI. Trimming removed 4 bases from V and 5 bases from J, with 11 bases in between. The CDR3 has 14 residues. Preparation of the TCRbeta library involved a method that used unique molecular identifiers. MiXCR, applied by TCRdb to the PCR reads, yields one record per CDR3 protein. The sample has 600,000 to 700,000 distinct CDR3 sequences, over 15% seen once. This chain joins TRBV6-5 and TRBJ1-4; tentatively, D is TRBD1 (5 bases). Source: PBMCs from the stem cell graft donor, taken from the stem cell graft. This sequence was found in a human donor who donated a stem cell graft to a child with acute myeloid leukemia. The CDR3: CASSFGHLNEKLFF. In nucleotides, the CDR3 is TGTGCCAGCAGTTTCGGACACCTAAATGAAAAACTGTTTTTT.